The clone carrying this TCR beta chain was counted only a few times. The antigen is not known. This record belongs to a study of cytomegalovirus exposure and HLA in healthy donors. Study-level results: Later analysis identified a missense DCLRE1C variant that was linked to TCR beta V- and J-gene trimming. Later analysis found that TCR beta chains associated with HLA were more clonally expanded than other, equally common chains.

From germline, CDR1 is SGHRS and CDR2 YFSETQ. CDR3 length equals 15 residues. J was trimmed by 0 bases and V by 4 bases; bases with no gene match: 6. The primer mix had 60 Vbeta and 13 Jbeta primers. Clones were read by immunoSEQ multiplex PCR, and TCRdb kept only the in-frame ones, dropping some. The sample has about 120,000 clones, about three fifths seen once; the top ten hold 9% to 10%. The chain joins TRBV5-1 to TRBJ2-7; 8 bases line up with TRBD1. The sequenced sample consisted of PBMCs. The sequence came from a man aged 40-55 years in good health and CMV-seropositive. The CDR3 DNA sequence: TGCGCCAGCAGCCCAGGACAGGGTCTCTCCTACGAGCAGTACTTC. As protein: CASSPGQGLSYEQYF.